Each of the 19 T cell receptor beta chains below was sequenced from the same sample in a study of OX40 agonist ivuxolimab in advanced cancers. Receptors were amplified or captured by the immunoSEQ multiplex PCR assay. Drawn from immuneACCESS, this table holds only the in-frame rearrangements with V and J called that TCRdb kept. Clones are partly lost; checked studies trace under half to an unresolved V gene and leave the rest unexplained. The sample records about 65,000 clones, about nine tenths of which are singletons. The biggest ten clones account for 0.3% to 0.4% of the sample. The sample in question was CD4+ or CD8+ T cells sorted from blood, obtained in a trial of the OX40 agonist ivuxolimab. These receptor sequences come from an adult with an advanced solid tumor such as melanoma, head and neck, liver or kidney cancer.

This clone was counted only a few times. The genes are TRBV7-9 and TRBJ1-1; D is perhaps TRBD1 (5 bases). The V end was cut by 1 base, the J end by 4 bases, with 10 bases between. From germline, CDR1 is SEHNR and CDR2 FQNEAQ (reference sequence). The CDR3 is made up of 14 amino acids. The CDR3 sequence is CASSLEGRGTEAFF. For the CDR3, the DNA is TGTGCCAGCAGCTTAGAGGGACGGGGCACTGAAGCTTTCTTT.

The chain uses TRBV7-9 and TRBJ1-2; D unresolved. The V end lost 5 bases, the J end lost 8 bases, and 12 bases lay between the germline ends. From germline, CDR1 is SEHNR and CDR2 FQNEAQ (reference sequence). This CDR3 is 12 amino acids long. CDR3 sequence reads: CASSPPLTGYTF. CDR3 sequence (DNA): TGTGCCAGCAGCCCCCCTCTGACCGGCTACACCTTC. Variable domain in full (rest from reference TRBV7-9 and TRBJ1-2): DTGVSQNPRHKITKRGQNVTFRCDPISEHNRLYWYRQTLGQGPEFLTYFQNEAQLEKSRLLSDRFSAERPKGSFSTLEIQRTEQGDSAMYLCASSPPLTGYTFGSGTRLTVV.

This chain connects TRBV9 to TRBJ1-6, with D hard to call. V lost 4 bases to trimming and J lost 5 bases, with 13 bases between them. This CDR3 is built from 15 residues. Germline V lookup: CDR1 SGDLS, CDR2 YYNGEE. The CDR3 reads CASSSVGQNNSPLHF. The CDR3 DNA sequence: TGTGCCAGCAGCAGCGTTGGTCAGAATAATTCACCCCTCCACTTT.

The V gene is TRBV28, the J gene TRBJ1-6, with 7 positions matching TRBD1. From germline, CDR1 is MDHEN and CDR2 SYDVKM. After removal of 7 bases from V and 4 bases from J, the junction contained 10 bases not matched to a gene. This CDR3 has 16 residues. The CDR3 region has the DNA TGTGCCAGCACAAGCCCGGCAGGGGGTTATAATTCACCCCTCCACTTT. Its translation: CASTSPAGGYNSPLHF. Together with reference TRBV28 and TRBJ1-6, the CDR3 gives the full variable domain: DVKVTQSSRYLVKRTGEKVFLECVQDMDHENMFWYRQDPGLGLRLIYFSYDVKMKEKGDIPEGYSVSREKKERFSLILESASTNQTSMYLCASTSPAGGYNSPLHFGNGTRLTVT.

The J gene is TRBJ2-1, the V gene TRBV6-1; D call uncertain. The ends were cut back, 6 bases at V and 9 bases at J, with 9 bases in the middle. Germline V gives CDR1 MNHNS, CDR2 SASEGT. There are 11 residues in the CDR3. DNA for the CDR3: TGTGCCAGCAGACTCGGTGGTGAGCAGTTCTTC. As protein: CASRLGGEQFF.

This clone was found once. The chain has TRBV9 and TRBJ2-3, with 8 bases aligning to TRBD2. The CDR3 length is 16 residues. The germline gives CDR1 SGDLS, CDR2 YYNGEE. The V and J ends lost 0 bases and 4 bases, in that order; junction bases with no gene match: 7. The CDR3 region has the DNA TGTGCCAGCAGCGTAGCGGTAGCGGGGACCTCAGATACGCAGTATTTT. Translation: CASSVAVAGTSDTQYF.

The V and J genes are TRBV5-4 and TRBJ1-3, with TRBD1 matching 7 bases. V lost 5 bases to trimming and J lost 0 bases; unmatched junction nucleotides: 5. The CDR3 runs 15 residues. Germline loops: CDR1 SGHNT, CDR2 YYREEE (reference sequence). The CDR3, as DNA: TGTGCCAGCAGGTCAGGGGGGGGCTCTGGAAACACCATATATTTT. Protein: CASRSGGGSGNTIYF.

The chain combines TRBV15 with TRBJ2-5; D gene uncertain. Trimming pared 1 base from V and 0 bases from J, leaving 3 bases between. The CDR3 is 13 residues long. The V gene's germline CDR1 is LNHNV and CDR2 YYDKDF (reference sequence). CDR3 sequence reads: CATSRADQETQYF. The CDR3 region has the DNA TGTGCCACCAGCAGAGCGGACCAAGAGACCCAGTACTTC.

This chain links TRBV7-8 with TRBJ1-4; 11 nucleotides line up with TRBD1. Germline values: CDR1 SGHVS, CDR2 FQNEAQ. V shed 5 bases and J 7 bases; nucleotides not matched to a gene: 6. The CDR3 is 15 residues long. CDR3 nucleotides: TGTGCCAGCAGCGCGGACAGGGGGCGAGGTGAAAAACTGTTTTTT. It is translated as CASSADRGRGEKLFF. The full variable domain, with the rest looked up from reference TRBV7-8 and TRBJ1-4, is GAGVSQSPRYKVAKRGQDVALRCDPISGHVSLFWYQQALGQGPEFLTYFQNEAQLDKSGLPSDRFFAERPEGSVSTLKIQRTQQEDSAVYLCASSADRGRGEKLFFGSGTQLSVL.

This chain links TRBV5-1 with TRBJ2-1; D is undetermined. V lost 0 bases and J 0 bases, leaving 7 bases between the germline ends. The germline V gene encodes CDR1 SGHRS and CDR2 YFSETQ. This CDR3 spans 15 amino acids. The CDR3, as DNA: TGCGCCAGCAGCTTGGGTGGAAACTCCTACAATGAGCAGTTCTTC. Amino acids: CASSLGGNSYNEQFF.

The genes are TRBV15 and TRBJ1-5, with 7 bases that match TRBD1. The germline V gene has CDR1 LNHNV and CDR2 YYDKDF (reference sequence). The CDR3 length is 15 residues. Unmatched junction bases numbered 2, after V lost 1 base and J lost 2 bases. In DNA form, the CDR3 reads TGTGCCACCAGCAGAGTCGGACAGGGCAATCAGCCCCAGCATTTT. Encoded protein: CATSRVGQGNQPQHF.

The chain uses TRBV19 and TRBJ1-5; no firm D call. There are 14 residues in the CDR3. Germline assignment: CDR1 LNHDA and CDR2 SQIVND (reference sequence). V lost 3 bases to trimming and J lost 9 bases, with 15 bases between them. The CDR3, as DNA: TGTGCCAGTAGTATGACCCCACTCCTGCGGCCCCAGCATTTT. It translates to CASSMTPLLRPQHF.

V is TRBV6-5 and J is TRBJ2-7; D uncertain. The CDR3 has 13 residues. Trimming stripped 3 bases from V and 4 bases from J, with 10 bases between. Per germline, CDR1 MNHEY and CDR2 SVGAGI. The CDR3 loop reads CASSYGWRYEQYF. For the CDR3, the DNA is TGTGCCAGCAGTTATGGGTGGAGATACGAGCAGTACTTC.

CDR3 region: CASSSRWGDYGYTF. DNA of the CDR3: TGTGCCAGCAGCTCGCGTTGGGGCGACTATGGCTACACCTTC. The chain recombines TRBV7-8 with TRBJ1-2, with a weak D call TRBD1 (5 bases). This CDR3 spans 14 amino acids. The V gene's germline CDR1 is SGHVS and CDR2 FQNEAQ. V was clipped by 4 bases and J by 3 bases, with 12 bases between them.

The chain carries TRBV30 and TRBJ1-6; D perhaps matches TRBD1 (5 bases). Trimming pared 2 bases from V and 7 bases from J, leaving 9 bases between. The V gene's germline CDR1 is GTSNPN and CDR2 SVGIG (reference sequence). This CDR3 has 13 residues. CDR3: CAWSPGGNSPLHF. The CDR3, as DNA: TGTGCCTGGAGTCCGGGGGGAAATTCACCCCTCCACTTT.

The chain has TRBV10-3 and TRBJ2-2, with TRBD1 identical over 8 bases. CDR1 ENHRY and CDR2 SYGVKD come from the germline V gene. V shed 9 bases and J 3 bases; nucleotides not matched to a gene: 6. The CDR3 runs to 14 residues. The CDR3 loop reads CAIRQGQDTGELFF. The CDR3 nucleotides are TGTGCCATAAGACAGGGGCAAGACACCGGGGAGCTGTTTTTT.

This sequence joins TRBV7-2 and TRBJ1-5; no definite D call. The ends were cut back, 3 bases at V and 7 bases at J, with 7 bases in the middle. CDR1 is SGHTA and CDR2 is FQGNSA in the germline V gene. The CDR3 consists of 12 residues. CDR3 in DNA: TGTGCCAGCAGCTTGATGAACCAGCCCCAGCATTTT. Translation: CASSLMNQPQHF.

This CDR3 is CASSDPGTSGGTSTDTQYF. The CDR3 DNA reads as TGTGCCAGCAGCGACCCCGGGACTAGCGGGGGGACCAGCACAGATACGCAGTATTTT. The chain couples TRBV9 to TRBJ2-3, with 15 positions matching TRBD2. Germline lookup yields CDR1 SGDLS and CDR2 YYNGEE. The CDR3 sequence is 19 residues long. Trimming at V came to 3 bases and at J to 0 bases, leaving 8 bases not matched to a gene. The full variable domain, with the rest looked up from reference TRBV9 and TRBJ2-3, is DSGVTQTPKHLITATGQRVTLRCSPRSGDLSVYWYQQSLDQGLQFLIQYYNGEERAKGNILERFSAQQFPDLHSELNLSSLELGDSALYFCASSDPGTSGGTSTDTQYFGPGTRLTVL.

The rearrangement joins TRBV6-1 to TRBJ1-1; tentatively, D is TRBD1 (6 bases). Germline loops: CDR1 MNHNS, CDR2 SASEGT. This CDR3 is 12 amino acids long. V dropped 4 bases and J dropped 11 bases, with 14 bases sitting between them. CDR3: CASSARGLEAFF. CDR3 in DNA: TGTGCCAGCAGTGCCAGGGGTTTAGAGGCTTTCTTT.